A selection of T cell receptor beta chains follows, all from one sample in a study of cytomegalovirus exposure and HLA in healthy donors. Some clones are missing from TCRdb's copy, which holds only in-frame ones; the method was immunoSEQ multiplex PCR. This table has some 94,000 clones, around 77% appearing once. What was sequenced was PBMCs. Every receptor here comes from a man in his forties in good health and CMV-seronegative. CDR3s include the opening cysteine and the closing phenylalanine or tryptophan. The order of the fields is V gene, J gene, clone size, D gene, CDR3 protein, CDR3 DNA. D genes are given only for firm matches. Size tells how often a clone was seen (once, few, many) or the class of an expanded clone, and some rows leave it out.

>TRBV6-5|TRBJ2-7|.|TRBD1
CASSYSTGSSYEQYF
TGTGCCAGCAGTTACTCGACAGGGAGCTCCTACGAGCAGTACTTC
>TRBV9|TRBJ1-1|.|TRBD1
CASSVGQGARGTEAFF
TGTGCCAGCAGCGTAGGTCAGGGGGCGCGAGGCACTGAAGCTTTCTTT
>TRBV10-1|TRBJ2-7|.|.
CASSESSGHTTDEQYF
TGCGCCAGCAGTGAGTCGTCGGGACACACAACGGACGAGCAGTACTTC
>TRBV4-2|TRBJ2-7|few|TRBD1
CASSQEQGVSEQYF
TGTGCCAGCAGCCAAGAACAGGGGGTGAGCGAGCAGTACTTC
>TRBV5-6|TRBJ2-1|.|TRBD1
CASSLGDRGYNEQFF
TGTGCCAGCAGCTTGGGGGACAGGGGATACAATGAGCAGTTCTTC
>TRBV9|TRBJ1-1|.|.
CASSVQGGSTEAFF
TGTGCCAGCAGCGTCCAAGGAGGGAGCACTGAAGCTTTCTTT
>TRBV9|TRBJ1-1|.|.
CASSGAPGDTEAFF
TGTGCCAGCAGCGGCGCCCCGGGAGACACTGAAGCTTTCTTT
>TRBV5-1|TRBJ2-5|.|.
CASSLKLMGQIQETQYF
TGCGCCAGCAGCTTAAAATTAATGGGGCAGATTCAAGAGACCCAGTACTTC
>TRBV27|TRBJ2-7|.|.
CASSLSLRGKRYEQYF
TGTGCCAGCAGTTTATCCCTCCGCGGGAAACGATACGAGCAGTACTTC
>TRBV10-3|TRBJ2-1|.|.
CATRGQYNEQFF
TGTGCCACTCGCGGCCAATACAATGAGCAGTTCTTC
>TRBV9|TRBJ2-7|.|TRBD2
CASSPGLAGGPFYEQYF
TGTGCCAGCAGCCCGGGACTAGCGGGAGGGCCCTTCTACGAGCAGTACTTC
>TRBV10-1|TRBJ2-5|.|TRBD2
CASSKGGETQYF
TGCGCCAGCAGCAAGGGAGGGGAGACCCAGTACTTC
>TRBV6-6|TRBJ1-2|.|TRBD1
CASGGTAGPGGYTF
TGTGCCAGCGGCGGGACAGCCGGCCCGGGTGGCTACACCTTC
>TRBV6-5|TRBJ1-5|.|.
CASSLSQQGTTQHF
TGTGCCAGCAGTCTTTCCCAACAGGGAACAACCCAGCATTTT
>TRBV2|TRBJ2-5|few|.
CASSGHGLRETQYF
TGTGCCAGCAGTGGACATGGACTGAGGGAGACCCAGTACTTC
>TRBV5-5|TRBJ2-1|.|.
CASSVYPGNEQFF
TGTGCCAGCAGCGTATACCCCGGCAATGAGCAGTTCTTC
>TRBV5-5|TRBJ1-5|.|.
CASSSGLGGNQPQHF
TGTGCCAGCAGCTCAGGTTTGGGCGGCAATCAGCCCCAGCATTTT
>TRBV19|TRBJ1-5|.|TRBD1
CASSTLRPGQGSQPQHF
TGTGCCAGTAGTACACTCCGTCCGGGACAGGGGTCTCAGCCCCAGCATTTT
>TRBV28|TRBJ1-4|.|.
CASRTGGANEKLFF
TGTGCCAGCAGGACGGGGGGGGCAAATGAAAAACTGTTTTTT
>TRBV27|TRBJ1-2|.|.
CASSLWQGGGYTF
TGTGCCAGCAGTTTATGGCAGGGTGGGGGCTACACCTTC
>TRBV5-1|TRBJ2-2|.|.
CASSLTSLTGELFF
TGCGCCAGCAGCTTGACTAGCCTAACCGGGGAGCTGTTTTTT
>TRBV27|TRBJ1-2|.|TRBD1
CASSFGTGSYGYTF
TGTGCCAGCAGTTTTGGGACAGGGTCCTATGGCTACACCTTC
>TRBV7-9|TRBJ1-4|.|.
CASSLASGNEKLFF
TGTGCCAGCAGCTTAGCGTCAGGAAATGAAAAACTGTTTTTT
>TRBV2|TRBJ2-3|.|TRBD2
CASYWTPRTSSTTDTQYF
TGTGCCAGCTACTGGACCCCACGGACTAGCAGCACCACAGATACGCAGTATTTT
>TRBV6-1|TRBJ1-3|.|.
CASSARPTVSGNTIYF
TGTGCCAGCAGTGCCAGACCCACAGTCTCTGGAAACACCATATATTTT
>TRBV6-5|TRBJ2-7|few|TRBD1
CASSPLPTGPQYF
TGTGCCAGCAGTCCACTCCCGACAGGGCCGCAGTACTTC
>TRBV14|TRBJ1-2|.|.
CASSARVRGYTF
TGTGCCAGCAGCGCGAGGGTCCGGGGCTACACCTTC
>TRBV14|TRBJ1-3|.|.
CASSQAGNSGNTIYF
TGTGCCAGCAGCCAAGCGGGAAACTCTGGAAACACCATATATTTT
>TRBV5-1|TRBJ1-1|.|.
CASSQQIMNTEAFF
TGCGCCAGCAGCCAACAAATTATGAACACTGAAGCTTTCTTT
>TRBV23-1|TRBJ2-5|few|.
CASSQSDSQETQYF
TGCGCCAGCAGTCAATCGGACAGCCAAGAGACCCAGTACTTC
>TRBV30|TRBJ2-5|.|TRBD2
CAWSVPATSSKSRNQETQYF
TGTGCCTGGAGTGTACCCGCGACTAGCTCTAAGAGCCGAAACCAAGAGACCCAGTACTTC
>TRBV5-4|TRBJ2-6|.|.
CASSLQGPGANVLTF
TGTGCCAGCAGCTTGCAGGGTCCGGGGGCCAACGTCCTGACTTTC
>TRBV28|TRBJ1-2|.|TRBD1
CASSPLRPRTGVDYGYTF
TGTGCCAGCAGTCCCCTACGCCCAAGGACAGGGGTGGACTATGGCTACACCTTC
>TRBV29-1|TRBJ1-5|once|TRBD1
CSVTGQGSYQPQHF
TGCAGCGTCACGGGACAGGGGAGTTATCAGCCCCAGCATTTT
>TRBV7-2|TRBJ1-1|.|.
CASSLDRFFEAFF
TGTGCCAGCAGCTTAGACAGGTTTTTTGAAGCTTTCTTT
>TRBV11-3|TRBJ2-2|.|TRBD2
CASSRGGANTGELFF
TGTGCCAGCAGTCGCGGGGGGGCCAACACCGGGGAGCTGTTTTTT
>TRBV7-9|TRBJ2-7|.|.
CASSLSGEQYF
TGTGCCAGCAGCTTAAGCGGGGAGCAGTACTTC
>TRBV10-3|TRBJ2-2|.|.
CAISDRGRERANTGELFF
TGTGCCATCAGTGATAGGGGCAGGGAACGAGCGAACACCGGGGAGCTGTTTTTT
>TRBV4-1|TRBJ1-2|.|.
CASSQEGQTSYGYTF
TGCGCCAGCAGCCAGGAAGGACAGACTTCCTATGGCTACACCTTC
>TRBV13|TRBJ2-2|once|.
CASRHGAGELFF
TGTGCCAGCAGACACGGGGCCGGGGAGCTGTTTTTT
>TRBV5-1|TRBJ2-3|.|.
CASSPGTKGTDTQYF
TGCGCCAGCAGTCCCGGGACAAAAGGCACAGATACGCAGTATTTT
>TRBV9|TRBJ1-2|.|TRBD1
CASSNRDRGPYGYTF
TGTGCCAGCAGCAACCGGGACAGGGGGCCCTATGGCTACACCTTC
>TRBV30|TRBJ1-3|.|.
CAWSVSGATQGGTIYF
TGTGCCTGGAGTGTATCGGGAGCCACCCAAGGTGGCACCATATATTTT
>TRBV15|TRBJ1-4|once|.
CATSRPTGTNEKLFF
TGTGCCACCAGCAGACCTACAGGAACTAATGAAAAACTGTTTTTT
>TRBV10-1|TRBJ1-5|.|.
CASSESLGQPQHF
TGCGCCAGCAGTGAGTCGCTCGGTCAGCCCCAGCATTTT
>TRBV28|TRBJ2-1|.|.
CASSRGYNEQFF
TGTGCCAGCTCCAGGGGTTACAATGAGCAGTTCTTC
>TRBV9|TRBJ1-2|.|TRBD1
CASSVTGQNYGYTF
TGTGCCAGCAGCGTAACGGGACAGAACTATGGCTACACCTTC
>TRBV11-3|TRBJ2-3|.|TRBD2
CASSLGLAGGIDTQYF
TGTGCCAGCAGCCTAGGACTAGCGGGGGGAATAGATACGCAGTATTTT
>TRBV10-1|TRBJ2-1|.|TRBD1
CASSRDRVGEQFF
TGCGCCAGCAGTCGGGACAGGGTGGGTGAGCAGTTCTTC
>TRBV21-1|TRBJ1-5|.|.
CATNSLSNQPQHF
TGTGCCACCAATAGTCTGAGCAATCAGCCCCAGCATTTT
>TRBV5-1|TRBJ2-5|.|.
CASTDTEETQYF
TGCGCCAGCACGGACACCGAAGAGACCCAGTACTTC
>TRBV7-2|TRBJ2-7|.|TRBD2
CASSLEGTSGTYEQYF
TGTGCCAGCAGCTTAGAGGGGACTAGCGGAACCTACGAGCAGTACTTC
>TRBV5-4|TRBJ1-1|.|TRBD1
CASRIGTGGDTEAFF
TGTGCCAGCAGAATCGGTACAGGGGGCGACACTGAAGCTTTCTTT
>TRBV5-1|TRBJ2-1|.|TRBD2
CASSLGTSGRANNEQFF
TGCGCCAGCAGCTTGGGGACTAGCGGGAGGGCCAACAATGAGCAGTTCTTC
>TRBV10-3|TRBJ2-5|.|TRBD2
CAISEASGRSGETQYF
TGTGCCATCAGTGAAGCTAGCGGGAGGAGCGGGGAGACCCAGTACTTC